Listed below are T cell receptor beta chains from one sample, sequenced in a study of blood T cell repertoires in COVID-19. Profiled with immunoSEQ multiplex PCR; TCRdb holds only in-frame clones, not every one. The data hold roughly 200,000 clones, with 60% to 85% observed a single time. The sample was peripheral blood. The source is a woman in her seventies with acute or convalescent COVID-19. Both conserved end residues are part of each CDR3. The D gene is left open where the match is weak. The size entry is marked missing in some rows and otherwise reads once, few, many or a size class.

v_gene	j_gene	abundance	d_gene	CDR3nt	CDR3aa
TRBV9	TRBJ2-2	NA	NA	TGTGCCAGCAGCGTCGGACATAACACCGGGGAGCTGTTTTTT	CASSVGHNTGELFF
TRBV27	TRBJ2-7	NA	TRBD1	TGTGCCAGCAGTGCGGGACAGGGTTTCTACGAGCAGTACTTC	CASSAGQGFYEQYF
TRBV27	TRBJ2-2	NA	NA	TGTGCCAGCAGCACTCCCGGGGAGCTGTTTTTT	CASSTPGELFF
TRBV5-6	TRBJ2-1	NA	NA	TGTGCCAGCAGCTTGTCAAGGCAGGCCTCCTACAATGAGCAGTTCTTC	CASSLSRQASYNEQFF
TRBV7-9	TRBJ1-2	NA	TRBD1	TGTGCCAGCAGCACGCGACAGGGAACTAACTATGGCTACACCTTC	CASSTRQGTNYGYTF
TRBV7-2	TRBJ2-3	few	TRBD1	TGTGCCAGCAGCTTAACAGGGGGTCAGGGCACAGATACGCAGTATTTT	CASSLTGGQGTDTQYF
TRBV12-3/TRBV12-4	TRBJ2-1	NA	NA	TGTGCCAGCAGTCCAGATGTTGAGCAGTTCTTC	CASSPDVEQFF
TRBV2	TRBJ1-2	NA	NA	TGTGCCAGCAGTATAGGCAGGGGCGGTTATGGCTACACCTTC	CASSIGRGGYGYTF
TRBV28	TRBJ2-2	NA	TRBD1	TGTGCCAGCAACAACTACCCTGGACAGGGGGCCGGGGAGCTGTTTTTT	CASNNYPGQGAGELFF
TRBV30	TRBJ2-7	once	NA	TGTGCCTGGAGTGAAGGCAGCGGATACGAGCAGTACTTC	CAWSEGSGYEQYF
TRBV13	TRBJ1-2	NA	NA	TGTGCCAGCAGCTTATCAGGGGAGATTTATGGCTACACCTTC	CASSLSGEIYGYTF
TRBV2	TRBJ2-7	once	TRBD1	TGTGCCAGCAGTCGGGACAGTATATACGAGCAGTACTTC	CASSRDSIYEQYF
TRBV12-3/TRBV12-4	TRBJ1-1	few	NA	TGTGCCAGCAGCTCAGCGGGGGTGACTGAAGCTTTCTTT	CASSSAGVTEAFF
TRBV19	TRBJ2-1	NA	NA	TGTGCCAGTAGAGAGGGCCATGAGCAGTTCTTC	CASREGHEQFF
TRBV29-1	TRBJ2-1	NA	NA	TGCAGCGTTGAAAGGGGCCATGCCAGTGAGCAGTTCTTC	CSVERGHASEQFF
TRBV5-1	TRBJ2-1	NA	TRBD2	TGCGCCAGCAGCCCCAGCGGGAGCTCCTACAATGAGCAGTTCTTC	CASSPSGSSYNEQFF
TRBV3-1/TRBV3-2	TRBJ1-4	NA	NA	TGTGCCAGCAGCTACGGACATACTAATGAAAAACTGTTTTTT	CASSYGHTNEKLFF
TRBV27	TRBJ2-3	once	TRBD1	TGTGCCAGCAGTTTATGGACAGGGAGCACAGATACGCAGTATTTT	CASSLWTGSTDTQYF
TRBV28	TRBJ2-2	few	TRBD1	TGTGCCAGCAGTTTCCAGACAGGGTTAGCCGGGGAGCTGTTTTTT	CASSFQTGLAGELFF